This TCR beta chain is from a study of T cells after yellow fever vaccination. Regarding the study as a whole: Researchers report a weaker secondary response that nonetheless peaked faster, day 5 versus 15.

Trimming removed 0 bases from V and 5 bases from J, with 5 bases in between. The germline gives CDR1 MNHEY, CDR2 SVGAGI. There are 13 residues in the CDR3. Concerning this clonotype: Its antigen is unidentified.

TCRdb re-analysed the 5' RACE reads in MiXCR, keeping a single row per CDR3 protein. The sample carries some 550,000 distinct CDR3 sequences, 19% recorded once. The chain employs TRBV6-5 and TRBJ1-5; unclear D gene. The clonotype was recovered from a man aged 30-40 years who received the YFV17D yellow fever vaccine. The sequencing here drew on PBMCs, taken 15 days after the yellow fever booster vaccination. DNA for the CDR3: TGTGCCAGCAGTTACTCGCGGGATCAGCCCCAGCATTTT. Amino acids: CASSYSRDQPQHF.